This T cell receptor (beta chain) was captured by sequencing in a study of T cell responses to AZD1222 COVID-19 vaccine. Whole-study findings and limits: Distributed over spike, vaccine-associated CD4 TCRs predominated at 160-218 and 743-854. Scientists sampled the repertoires only once the peak T cell response had passed. Only 6 or 7 people who got AZD1222 tested seropositive at baseline. Among spike-specific TCRs, nearly half reportedly target unmutated variant regions.

Only in-frame clones appear in the TCRdb table, and some are missing; sequencing was by immunoSEQ multiplex PCR. The sample holds about 95,000 clones, about 88% seen once. As regards this clone: Its antigen is currently unknown.

This CDR3 is 11 amino acids long. Germline values: CDR1 LGHDT, CDR2 YNNKEL (reference sequence). The V gene lost 3 bases and the J gene lost 8 bases, with 7 bases spanning the gap. Sequenced here: peripheral blood, sampled on day 0 of AZD1222 vaccination. The TCR sequence derives from an adult in good health. The chain links TRBV3-1 (or the pseudogene TRBV3-2) to TRBJ1-2; no firm D call. Here the CDR3 DNA reads TGTGCCAGCAGCCACTTCGAGGGCTACACCTTC. As protein: CASSHFEGYTF.